This T cell receptor beta chain was sequenced during a study of cytomegalovirus exposure and HLA in healthy donors. General study results and limits: Researchers counted about 150 TCR beta chains as cytomegalovirus-associated. Prior analysis indicated that the majority of TCR beta V segments exhibited productivity approximately 90% or approximately 30% of the time.

This CDR3 region has 16 residues. V trimming: 3 bases; J trimming: 2 bases; junction bases outside the gene matches: 9. Germline V gives CDR1 WNHNN, CDR2 SYGVQD (reference sequence). This clone was counted a single time. As yet, its antigen is unknown. 60 Vbeta and 13 Jbeta primers were used in PCR. Authors' analysis steps: Approximately 11 million of about 88 million unique TCR beta chains were shared, per a later count. Measured with immunoSEQ multiplex PCR; TCRdb has only the in-frame clones, and not every one. That table gives V, J and clone size, and the DNA gave D and trimming. The sample yields 150,000 to 200,000 clones, 80% seen once.

The chain is built from TRBV10-1 and TRBJ2-5; 7 nucleotides agree with TRBD2. The receptor was derived from a girl under 18 in good health and CMV-seropositive. What was sequenced was PBMCs. CDR3 DNA: TGCGCCAGCAGTGACCCGCTTGCGGGAGCGCAAGAGACCCAGTACTTC. Protein: CASSDPLAGAQETQYF.